These 20 T cell receptor beta chains were all obtained from the same sample, sequenced in a study of OX40 agonist ivuxolimab in advanced cancers. Profiling relied on immunoSEQ multiplex PCR, and the TCRdb table lists in-frame clones only, not all of them. The sample lists 45,000 to 65,000 clones, 70% to 90% occurring once. The sequences come from CD4+ or CD8+ T cells sorted from blood, collected in a trial of the OX40 agonist ivuxolimab. The receptors here all came from an adult with an advanced solid tumor such as melanoma, head and neck, liver or kidney cancer.

This rearrangement joins TRBV4-1 to TRBJ2-5, with 8 bases aligning to TRBD1. Germline-derived CDR1 and CDR2 are MGHRA and YSYEKL. V lost 2 bases, J lost 5 bases, and 7 bases stayed unmatched. This CDR3 comprises 15 residues. The CDR3 DNA follows: TGCGCCAGCAGCCAAAGTGTTGGGGACAGGGAGACCCAGTACTTC. Its translation: CASSQSVGDRETQYF.

This clone was observed once. The chain uses TRBV2 and TRBJ2-2; D is ambiguous. The CDR3 consists of 15 residues. V dropped 0 bases and J dropped 1 base, with 6 bases sitting between them. Germline V gene sequence: CDR1 SNHLY, CDR2 FYNNEI. CDR3 residues: CASSEARVNTGELFF. The DNA of the CDR3 is TGTGCCAGCAGTGAAGCCAGAGTGAACACCGGGGAGCTGTTTTTT.

V gene TRBV5-1 combines with J gene TRBJ2-3, with no clear D. Germline values: CDR1 SGHRS, CDR2 YFSETQ. V dropped 0 bases and J dropped 2 bases, with 7 bases sitting between them. The CDR3 spans 14 residues. Here the CDR3 DNA reads TGCGCCAGCAGCTTGGGCACAGACACAGATACGCAGTATTTT. The encoded protein is CASSLGTDTDTQYF.

The chain combines TRBV7-6 with TRBJ1-1, with no clear D. The germline V gene has CDR1 SGHVS and CDR2 FNYEAQ. CDR3 length: 15 amino acids. V was cut by 1 base and J by 5 bases, with 14 bases left in between. The CDR3 is CASSLGLGYKTEAFF. DNA for the CDR3: TGTGCCAGCAGCTTAGGGCTAGGATATAAGACTGAAGCTTTCTTT.

The chain has TRBV10-2 and TRBJ1-2, with D uncertain. V lost 0 bases, J lost 4 bases, and 12 bases lay in between. The CDR3 contains 15 residues. The germline CDR1 and CDR2 sequences are WSHSY and SAAADI. CDR3 nucleotide sequence: TGCGCCAGCAGTGAGTCCTTGGGTGCCTCCTATGGCTACACCTTC. It encodes CASSESLGASYGYTF.

This clone was detected a few times. The V call is TRBV6-4, the J call TRBJ2-7, with D possibly being TRBD1 (5 bases). Trimming removed 6 bases from V and 6 bases from J, with 15 bases in between. The CDR3 is made up of 13 amino acids. Germline V gives CDR1 MRHNA, CDR2 SNTAGT. CDR3 sequence: CASRVRATGEQYV. The CDR3, as DNA: TGTGCCAGCAGAGTAAGAGCTACAGGCGAGCAGTACGTC.

The rearrangement uses TRBV27 and TRBJ1-5; the D is unclear. Germline V gene data show CDR1 as MNHEY and CDR2 as SMNVEV (reference sequence). The CDR3 has 14 residues. V was cut by 4 bases and J by 0 bases, with 7 bases left in between. As DNA, the CDR3 is TGTGCCAGCAGTTCGATCTATAGCAATCAGCCCCAGCATTTT. Protein product: CASSSIYSNQPQHF.

The gene calls are TRBV4-1 and TRBJ2-1; 13 bases map to TRBD2. Germline loops: CDR1 MGHRA, CDR2 YSYEKL. CDR3 length equals 15 residues. V was clipped by 4 bases and J by 5 bases; unmatched bases: 2. The CDR3 region is CASSPGTSGDNEQFF. DNA for the CDR3: TGCGCCAGCAGCCCGGGGACTAGCGGGGACAATGAGCAGTTCTTC.

This clone was seen only once. The chain links TRBV7-8 to TRBJ2-2; 10 bases line up with TRBD1. Trimming cost V 5 bases and J 0 bases; bases outside gene matches: 6. CDR1 is SGHVS and CDR2 is FQNEAQ in the germline V gene. This CDR3 spans 17 amino acids. The chain's CDR3 is CASSMPGQGSNTGELFF. Written as DNA, the CDR3 is TGTGCCAGCAGCATGCCGGGACAGGGGTCGAACACCGGGGAGCTGTTTTTT.

The J gene is TRBJ2-5, the V gene TRBV21-1; the table's D call of TRBD1 was not tested on the DNA. TRBV21-1 is labeled a pseudogene. This CDR3 is built from 16 residues. CDR3 nucleotide sequence: TGTGCCAGCACCAATCGGCCCCGGACAGATCAAGAGACCCAGTACTTC. It specifies CASTNRPRTDQETQYF.

The chain combines TRBV4-1 with TRBJ2-1, with D perhaps given as TRBD1 or TRBD2 (5 bases each). The germline V and J ends were trimmed by 1 base and 5 bases, with 9 bases remaining between them. CDR1 is MGHRA, CDR2 YSYEKL, per germline. The CDR3 consists of 14 residues. The CDR3 sequence: CASSQAGPDNEQFF. The CDR3 region has the DNA TGCGCCAGCAGCCAAGCGGGGCCCGACAATGAGCAGTTCTTC.

This clone showed up just once. The chain joins TRBV27 to TRBJ1-5, with 7 bases fitting TRBD1. CDR3 size: 14 residues. Germline V CDR1 and CDR2: MNHEY, SMNVEV (reference sequence). V gave up 0 bases and J gave up 8 bases; unmatched junction bases: 4. The CDR3 nucleotides read TGTGCCAGCAGTTTATCACAGGGGTTTGAGCCCCAGCATTTT. This gives the protein CASSLSQGFEPQHF.

In its sample, this clone was seen once. The chain links TRBV7-6 to TRBJ2-2, with unresolved D. CDR1 is SGHVS, CDR2 FNYEAQ, per germline. The CDR3 is 11 amino acids. V dropped 5 bases and J dropped 7 bases, with 5 bases sitting between them. CDR3 amino acids: CASSPLGELFF. DNA of the CDR3: TGTGCCAGCAGCCCTCTCGGGGAGCTGTTTTTT. The complete variable domain, with remaining parts taken from reference TRBV7-6 and TRBJ2-2, reads GAGVSQSPRYKVTKRGQDVALRCDPISGHVSLYWYRQALGQGPEFLTYFNYEAQQDKSGLPNDRFSAERPEGSISTLTIQRTEQRDSAMYRCASSPLGELFFGEGSRLTVL.

The CDR3 reads CASSGTSAYEQYF. CDR3 nucleotides: TGTGCCAGCAGCGGAACTAGCGCCTACGAGCAGTACTTC. The chain couples TRBV9 to TRBJ2-7, with 7 positions matching TRBD2. The V gene's germline CDR1 is SGDLS and CDR2 YYNGEE. The CDR3 covers 13 residues. J was trimmed by 2 bases and V by 3 bases; bases with no gene match: 2.

This clone was observed a few times. J is TRBJ2-7 and V is TRBV28; 10 positions match TRBD2. CDR3 length: 14 amino acids. Germline V gene lookup returns CDR1 MDHEN and CDR2 SYDVKM. J gave up 4 bases and V 4 bases, and 4 bases lay outside the gene matches. The CDR3 nucleotides are TGTGCCAGCAGTTCCGGACTAGCGGAGTACGAGCAGTACTTC. This translates into CASSSGLAEYEQYF.

The gene calls are TRBV11-2 and TRBJ1-3; the D is unclear. The CDR3 length is 15 residues. The V and J ends lost 2 bases and 0 bases respectively, with 8 bases between them. Germline lookup yields CDR1 SGHAT and CDR2 FQNNGV. This CDR3 reads CASSLSFSSGNTIYF. The DNA for the CDR3 is TGTGCCAGCAGCTTAAGCTTCAGCTCTGGAAACACCATATATTTT.

The rearrangement uses TRBV12-5 and TRBJ2-7, with D unresolved. The CDR3 length is 12 residues. Germline loops: CDR1 LGHNT, CDR2 FRNRAP. Trimming shortened V by 3 bases and J by 7 bases, and 10 bases separated the two germline ends. Written as DNA, the CDR3 is TGTGCTAGTGGTTTTGATGCGACTGAGCAGTACTTC. Translated: CASGFDATEQYF.

This clone was counted a single time. The chain joins TRBV6-5 to TRBJ2-1; D unresolved. The CDR3 runs 13 residues. Trimming took off 6 bases at V and 2 bases at J, with 8 bases between the two ends. Germline V lookup: CDR1 MNHEY, CDR2 SVGAGI. The CDR3 is CASRGFAYNEQFF. The CDR3 nucleotides are TGTGCCAGCAGGGGCTTTGCCTACAATGAGCAGTTCTTC.

J is TRBJ2-7 and V is TRBV10-3; 10 bases match TRBD2. Looked up from germline, CDR1 is ENHRY and CDR2 is SYGVKD. The CDR3 is made up of 13 amino acids. The CDR3 here is CAYSSGSFGEQYF. DNA of the CDR3: TGTGCTTATTCTAGCGGGAGTTTTGGCGAGCAGTACTTC.

The chain carries TRBV9 and TRBJ2-3; 8 nucleotides align to TRBD2. Germline CDR1 reads SGDLS; CDR2 reads YYNGEE. The CDR3 sequence is 15 residues long. V trimming: 0 bases; J trimming: 1 base; junction bases outside the gene matches: 1. CDR3 nucleotide sequence: TGTGCCAGCAGCGTAGTGACTAGCGGCACAGATACGCAGTATTTT. It is translated as CASSVVTSGTDTQYF.